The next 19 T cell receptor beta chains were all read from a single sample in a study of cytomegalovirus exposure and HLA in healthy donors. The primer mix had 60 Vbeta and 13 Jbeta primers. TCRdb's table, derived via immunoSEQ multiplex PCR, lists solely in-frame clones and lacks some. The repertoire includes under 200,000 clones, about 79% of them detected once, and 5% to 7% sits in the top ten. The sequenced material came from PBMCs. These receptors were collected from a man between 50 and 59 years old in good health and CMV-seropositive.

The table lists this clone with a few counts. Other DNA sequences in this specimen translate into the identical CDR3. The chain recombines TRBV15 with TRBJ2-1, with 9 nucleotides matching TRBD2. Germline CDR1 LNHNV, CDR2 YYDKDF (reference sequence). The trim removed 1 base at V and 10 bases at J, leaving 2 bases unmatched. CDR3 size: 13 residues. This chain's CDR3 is CATSRVAGEEQFF. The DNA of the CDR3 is TGTGCCACCAGCAGAGTAGCGGGAGAGGAGCAGTTCTTC.

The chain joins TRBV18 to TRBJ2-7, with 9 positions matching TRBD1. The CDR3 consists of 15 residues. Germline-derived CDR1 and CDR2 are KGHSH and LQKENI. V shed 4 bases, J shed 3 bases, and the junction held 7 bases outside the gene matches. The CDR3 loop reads CASSQGTGISYEQYV. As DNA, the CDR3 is TGTGCCAGCTCACAAGGGACAGGGATAAGCTACGAGCAGTACGTC.

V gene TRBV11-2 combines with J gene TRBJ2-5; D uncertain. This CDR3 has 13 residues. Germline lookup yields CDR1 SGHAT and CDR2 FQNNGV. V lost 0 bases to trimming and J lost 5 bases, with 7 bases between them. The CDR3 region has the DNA TGTGCCAGCAGCTTAGATCGCAGGGAGACCCAGTACTTC. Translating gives CASSLDRRETQYF.

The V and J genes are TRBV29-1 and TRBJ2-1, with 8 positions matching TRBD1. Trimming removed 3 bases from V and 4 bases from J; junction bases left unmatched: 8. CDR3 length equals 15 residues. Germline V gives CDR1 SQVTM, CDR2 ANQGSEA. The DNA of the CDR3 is TGCAGCGTTGAGGGACAGGAGGGGTTATACAATGAGCAGTTCTTC. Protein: CSVEGQEGLYNEQFF.

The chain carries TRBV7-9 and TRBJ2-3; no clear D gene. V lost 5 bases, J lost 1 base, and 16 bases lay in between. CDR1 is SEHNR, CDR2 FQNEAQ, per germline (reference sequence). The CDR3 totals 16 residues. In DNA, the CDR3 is TGTGCCAGCAGCCAACTTTTTACCGGAGGCACAGATACGCAGTATTTT. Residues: CASSQLFTGGTDTQYF.

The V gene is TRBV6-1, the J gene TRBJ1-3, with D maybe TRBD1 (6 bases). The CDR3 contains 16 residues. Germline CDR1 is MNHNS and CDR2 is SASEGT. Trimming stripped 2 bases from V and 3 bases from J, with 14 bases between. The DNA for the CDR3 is TGTGCCAGCAGTGAAATTCCAGGGGCGCTTGGAAACACCATATATTTT. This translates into CASSEIPGALGNTIYF.

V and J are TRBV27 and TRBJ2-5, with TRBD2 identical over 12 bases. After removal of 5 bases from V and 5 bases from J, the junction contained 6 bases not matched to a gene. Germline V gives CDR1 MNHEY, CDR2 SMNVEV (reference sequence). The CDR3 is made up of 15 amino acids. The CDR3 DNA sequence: TGTGCCAGCAGTAAGACTAGCGGGGGTAGGGAGACCCAGTACTTC. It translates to CASSKTSGGRETQYF.

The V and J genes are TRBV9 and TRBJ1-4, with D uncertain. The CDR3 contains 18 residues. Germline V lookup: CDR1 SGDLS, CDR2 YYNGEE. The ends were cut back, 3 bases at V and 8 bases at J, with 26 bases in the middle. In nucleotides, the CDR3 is TGTGCCAGCAGCGCGTCTCATGGGAGTGGAGAGGATTGGGAAAAACTGTTTTTT. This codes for CASSASHGSGEDWEKLFF.

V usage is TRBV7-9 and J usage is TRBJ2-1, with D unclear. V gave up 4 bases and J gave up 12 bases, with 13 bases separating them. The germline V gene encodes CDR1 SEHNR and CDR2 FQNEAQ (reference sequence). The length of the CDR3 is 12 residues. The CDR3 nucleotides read TGTGCCAGCAGCTATGACAATTTTGGGCAGTTCTTC. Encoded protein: CASSYDNFGQFF.

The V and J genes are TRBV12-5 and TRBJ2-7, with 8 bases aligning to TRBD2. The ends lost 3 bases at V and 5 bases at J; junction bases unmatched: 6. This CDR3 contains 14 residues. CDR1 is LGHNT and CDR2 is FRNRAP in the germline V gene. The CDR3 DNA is TGTGCTAGTGGTTTTAGAGCGGGAGCGGACGAGCAGTACGTC. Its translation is CASGFRAGADEQYV.

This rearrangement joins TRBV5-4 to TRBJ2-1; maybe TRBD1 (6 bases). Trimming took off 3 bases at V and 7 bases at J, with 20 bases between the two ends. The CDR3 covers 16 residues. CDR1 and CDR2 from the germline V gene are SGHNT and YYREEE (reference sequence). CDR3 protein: CASSSKQGLLANEQFF. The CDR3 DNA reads TGTGCCAGCAGCTCCAAGCAGGGGCTCCTAGCTAATGAGCAGTTCTTC.

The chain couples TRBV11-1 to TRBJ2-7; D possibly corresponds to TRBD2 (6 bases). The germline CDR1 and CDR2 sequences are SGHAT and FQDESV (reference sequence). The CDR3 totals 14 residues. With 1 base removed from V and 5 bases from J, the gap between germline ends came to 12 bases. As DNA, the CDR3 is TGTGCCAGCAGCTTAGGCGGCGGGATTAACGAGCAGTACGTC. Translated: CASSLGGGINEQYV.

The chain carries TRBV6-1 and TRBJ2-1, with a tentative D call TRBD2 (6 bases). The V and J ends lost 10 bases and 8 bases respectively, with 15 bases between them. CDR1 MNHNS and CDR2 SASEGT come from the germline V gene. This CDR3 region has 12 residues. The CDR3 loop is CATNWDFDEQFF. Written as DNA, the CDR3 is TGTGCCACAAACTGGGACTTCGATGAGCAGTTCTTC.

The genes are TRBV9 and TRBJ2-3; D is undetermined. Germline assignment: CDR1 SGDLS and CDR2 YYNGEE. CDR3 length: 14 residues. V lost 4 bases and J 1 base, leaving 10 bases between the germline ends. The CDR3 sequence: CASSLSSGTDTQYF. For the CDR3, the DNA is TGTGCCAGCAGCCTGTCTTCCGGCACAGATACGCAGTATTTT. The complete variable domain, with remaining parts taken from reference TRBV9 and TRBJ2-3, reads DSGVTQTPKHLITATGQRVTLRCSPRSGDLSVYWYQQSLDQGLQFLIQYYNGEERAKGNILERFSAQQFPDLHSELNLSSLELGDSALYFCASSLSSGTDTQYFGPGTRLTVL.

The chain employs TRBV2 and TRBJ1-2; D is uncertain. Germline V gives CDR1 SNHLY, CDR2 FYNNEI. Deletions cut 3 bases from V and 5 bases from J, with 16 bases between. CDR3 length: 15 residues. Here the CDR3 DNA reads TGTGCCAGCAGTGAGGTACAAACGGGATTATATGGCTACACCTTC. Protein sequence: CASSEVQTGLYGYTF. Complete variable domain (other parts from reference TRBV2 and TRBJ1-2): EPEVTQTPSHQVTQMGQEVILRCVPISNHLYFYWYRQILGQKVEFLVSFYNNEISEKSEIFDDQFSVERPDGSNFTLKIRSTKLEDSAMYFCASSEVQTGLYGYTFGSGTRLTVV.

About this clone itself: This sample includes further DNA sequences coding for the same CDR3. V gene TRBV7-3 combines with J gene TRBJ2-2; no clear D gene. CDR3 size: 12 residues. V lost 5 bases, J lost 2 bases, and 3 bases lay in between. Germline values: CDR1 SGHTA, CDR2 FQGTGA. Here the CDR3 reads CASSLNTGELFF. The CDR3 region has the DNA TGTGCCAGCAGCCTAAACACCGGGGAGCTGTTTTTT.

Here the CDR3 reads CASSPNSGETQYF. Written as DNA, the CDR3 is TGTGCCAGCAGCCCGAACAGTGGCGAGACCCAGTACTTC. The chain joins TRBV7-7 to TRBJ2-5; D unclear. Germline lookup yields CDR1 SSHAT and CDR2 FNYEAQ (reference sequence). Trimming pared 5 bases from V and 5 bases from J, leaving 12 bases between. This CDR3 contains 13 residues.

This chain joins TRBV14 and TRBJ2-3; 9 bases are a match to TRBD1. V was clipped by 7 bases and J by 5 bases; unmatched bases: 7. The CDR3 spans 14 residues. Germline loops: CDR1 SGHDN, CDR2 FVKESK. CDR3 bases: TGTGCCAGCAAACCACAGGGGGCCATAGATACGCAGTATTTT. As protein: CASKPQGAIDTQYF. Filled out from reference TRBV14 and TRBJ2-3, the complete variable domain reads EAGVTQFPSHSVIEKGQTVTLRCDPISGHDNLYWYRRVMGKEIKFLLHFVKESKQDESGMPNNRFLAERTGGTYSTLKVQPAELEDSGVYFCASKPQGAIDTQYFGPGTRLTVL.

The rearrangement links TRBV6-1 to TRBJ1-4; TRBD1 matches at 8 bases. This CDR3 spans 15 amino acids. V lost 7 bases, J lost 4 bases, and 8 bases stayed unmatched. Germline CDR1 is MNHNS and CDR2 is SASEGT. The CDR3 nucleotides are TGTGCCAGCACCGAAGGGACAGGAGTTAATGAAAAACTGTTTTTT. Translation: CASTEGTGVNEKLFF.